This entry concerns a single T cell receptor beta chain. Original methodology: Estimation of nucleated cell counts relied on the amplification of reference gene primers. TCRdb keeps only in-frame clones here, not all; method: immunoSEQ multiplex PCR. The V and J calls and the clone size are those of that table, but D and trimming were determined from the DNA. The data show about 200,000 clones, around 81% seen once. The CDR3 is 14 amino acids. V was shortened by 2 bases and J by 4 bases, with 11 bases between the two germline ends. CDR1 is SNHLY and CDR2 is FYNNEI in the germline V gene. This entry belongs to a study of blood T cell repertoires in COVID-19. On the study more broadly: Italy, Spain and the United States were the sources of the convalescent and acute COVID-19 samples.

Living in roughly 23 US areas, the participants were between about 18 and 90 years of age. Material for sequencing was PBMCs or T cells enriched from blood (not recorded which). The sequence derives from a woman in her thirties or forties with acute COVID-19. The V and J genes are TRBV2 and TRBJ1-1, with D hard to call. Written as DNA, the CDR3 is TGTGCCAGCAGTGAAACATCCCGAAGCACTGAAGCTTTCTTT. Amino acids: CASSETSRSTEAFF. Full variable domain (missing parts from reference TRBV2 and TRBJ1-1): EPEVTQTPSHQVTQMGQEVILRCVPISNHLYFYWYRQILGQKVEFLVSFYNNEISEKSEIFDDQFSVERPDGSNFTLKIRSTKLEDSAMYFCASSETSRSTEAFFGQGTRLTVV.